Below, one T cell receptor (beta chain) is given with its context. Its antigen is undetermined. Every donor was a healthy Caucasian. The data derive from a study of identical twins. Whole-study findings and limits: Memory repertoires showed no such pattern, whereas abundant cord blood beta clonotypes carried fewer insertions.

TCRdb re-derived calls from the 5' RACE reads in MiXCR, one entry per CDR3 protein. The table has 540,000 or so distinct CDR3 sequences, around 20% seen once. The CDR3 is 15 amino acids. The ends were cut back, 2 bases at V and 2 bases at J, with 12 bases in the middle. The germline gives CDR1 KGHSH, CDR2 LQKENI. These data were also reused for a study on yellow fever vaccine responses in identical twins.

The clonotype originates from a woman aged 18-29 years in good health. Sequenced input: CD4+ T cells sorted from blood. The chain recombines TRBV18 with TRBJ2-5, with D tentatively TRBD2 (5 bases). CDR3 DNA: TGTGCCAGCTCACCATGGATCGGGGATCAAGAGACCCAGTACTTC. It is translated as CASSPWIGDQETQYF.